This T cell receptor beta chain was sequenced for a study of blood T cell repertoires in COVID-19. Overall study context: Spain, Italy and the United States supplied samples that represented acute and convalescent COVID-19. The cDNA or gDNA used as material had been derived from T cells, B-cell-depleted T cells, or PBMCs.

Per the original methods: Amplification with reference gene primers provided the estimates of nucleated cell counts. Some clones are missing from TCRdb's copy, which holds only in-frame ones; the method was immunoSEQ multiplex PCR. V and J calls and clone size follow that table, whereas D and trimming were derived from the DNA. Seen here are approximately 15,000 clones, around 77% observed once, and the top ten hold roughly 15%. The germline CDR1 and CDR2 sequences are LGHDT and YNNKEL (reference sequence). Trimming cost V 1 base and J 7 bases, with 11 bases left between them. The CDR3 spans 15 residues.

Sequenced input: peripheral blood. V usage is TRBV3-1 (or the pseudogene TRBV3-2) and J usage is TRBJ1-6, with no clear D. The TCR sequence derives from a human donor in a cohort sampled during active COVID-19. CDR3 DNA sequence: TGTGCCAGCAGCCAAGGAGCGGGAGGAAATTCACCCCTCCACTTT. Amino acids: CASSQGAGGNSPLHF.